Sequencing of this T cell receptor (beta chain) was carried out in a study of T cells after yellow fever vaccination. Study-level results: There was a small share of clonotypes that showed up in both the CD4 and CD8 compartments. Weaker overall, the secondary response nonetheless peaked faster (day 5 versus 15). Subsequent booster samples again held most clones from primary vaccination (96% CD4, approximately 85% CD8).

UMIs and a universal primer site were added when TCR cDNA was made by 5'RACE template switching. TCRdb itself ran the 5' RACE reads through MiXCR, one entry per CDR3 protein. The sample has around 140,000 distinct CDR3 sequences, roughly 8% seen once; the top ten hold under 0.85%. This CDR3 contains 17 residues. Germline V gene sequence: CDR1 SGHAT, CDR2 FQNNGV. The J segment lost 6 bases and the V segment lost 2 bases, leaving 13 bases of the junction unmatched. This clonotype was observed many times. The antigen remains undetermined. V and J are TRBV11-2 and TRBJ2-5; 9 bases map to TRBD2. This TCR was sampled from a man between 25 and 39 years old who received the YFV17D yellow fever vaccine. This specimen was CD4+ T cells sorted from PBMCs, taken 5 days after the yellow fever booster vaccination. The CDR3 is CASSLSSASGIRKTQYF. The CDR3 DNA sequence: TGTGCCAGCAGCTTAAGTTCGGCTAGCGGGATCAGGAAGACCCAGTACTTC.